The present entry profiles one T cell receptor beta chain with its context. These data are taken from a study of CD8 T cells in ankylosing spondylitis. TCRdb itself ran the 5' RACE reads through MiXCR, one entry per CDR3 protein. In the table there are about 260,000 distinct CDR3 sequences, 20% to 30% of which are singletons. Germline values: CDR1 LNHDA, CDR2 SQIVND (reference sequence). The CDR3 length is 15 residues. Unmatched junction bases numbered 9, after V lost 5 bases and J lost 7 bases. The sample consisted of blood, either unsorted or a sorted T cell fraction (not recorded which). The chain carries TRBV19 and TRBJ2-2; 8 nucleotides line up with TRBD1. This TCR was sampled from a male donor with ankylosing spondylitis or in good health (not recorded which). The CDR3 bases are TGTGCCAGTAGTTCAACCGACAGGGGTGGCGGGGAGCTGTTTTTT. It translates to CASSSTDRGGGELFF.